This T cell receptor (beta chain) was sequenced during a study of T cell clones after liver transplantation. Study results and limitations: Small, mixed patient groups and varying post-transplant times limit these conclusions.

This table comes from immunoSEQ multiplex PCR, and its TCRdb copy is limited to in-frame clones, with some not included. In the table there are around 75,000 clones, approximately 80% of which are singletons. Remarks on this clone: Its target is not known.

The receptor comes from a human patient who received a liver transplant. Some T cells may possibly be graft donor cells. This sample comprised CD4+ T cells from blood, obtained less than 50 months after liver transplant.

CDR3 protein: CASRAGEYTGELFF. The CDR3 region has the DNA TGTGCCAGCCGGGCGGGCGAATACACCGGGGAGCTGTTTTTT. J is TRBJ2-2 and V is TRBV19; maybe TRBD2 (5 bases). Germline V gene lookup returns CDR1 LNHDA and CDR2 SQIVND (reference sequence). Trimming took 9 bases from V and 3 from J, leaving 14 bases between them. This CDR3 has 14 amino acids.